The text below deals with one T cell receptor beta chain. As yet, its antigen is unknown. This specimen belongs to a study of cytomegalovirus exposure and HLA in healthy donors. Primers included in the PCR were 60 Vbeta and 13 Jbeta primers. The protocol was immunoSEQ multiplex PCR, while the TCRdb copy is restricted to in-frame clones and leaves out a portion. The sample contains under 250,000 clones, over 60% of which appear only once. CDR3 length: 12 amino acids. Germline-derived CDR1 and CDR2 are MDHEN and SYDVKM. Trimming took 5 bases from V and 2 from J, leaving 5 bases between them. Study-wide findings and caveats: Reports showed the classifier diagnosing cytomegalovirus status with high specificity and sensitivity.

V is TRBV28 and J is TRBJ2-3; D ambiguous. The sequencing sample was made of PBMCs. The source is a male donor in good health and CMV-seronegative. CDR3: CASSIATDTQYF. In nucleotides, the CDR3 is TGTGCCAGCAGTATAGCCACAGATACGCAGTATTTT.